This TCR beta chain was obtained from a study of Ad26.COV2.S vaccination and SARS-CoV-2 variants. Study in general: Administration of Ad26.COV2.S was intramuscular, either once or twice 56 days apart.

Stated treatment: 15 to 20 received Ad26.COV2.S at low or high dose, single or two shots; 5 received placebo; per-sample allocation not given. Sampling took place 63 days after the first vaccine or placebo injection. Study outcomes and limitations: The TCR breadth and depth analyses may have understated or missed part of the total T cell responses.

This table comes from immunoSEQ multiplex PCR, and its TCRdb copy is limited to in-frame clones, with some not included. The sample contains 200,000 to 250,000 clones, roughly 90% of which appear only once. V was pared by 1 base and J by 8 bases, with 11 bases between. The CDR3 runs 13 residues. Points on this clone: Its antigen is unknown.

The rearrangement links TRBV12-3 or TRBV12-4 to TRBJ1-2, with TRBD1 as a possible D gene (5 bases). Sequenced material: peripheral blood, taken in a trial of Ad26.COV2.S vaccine versus placebo. The receptor's source is a person aged 18-60 years who received the Ad26.COV2.S COVID-19 vaccine or a placebo. The CDR3 loop is CASSLVREGGYTF. The CDR3 DNA is TGTGCCAGCAGTTTAGTCAGGGAAGGAGGCTACACCTTC.